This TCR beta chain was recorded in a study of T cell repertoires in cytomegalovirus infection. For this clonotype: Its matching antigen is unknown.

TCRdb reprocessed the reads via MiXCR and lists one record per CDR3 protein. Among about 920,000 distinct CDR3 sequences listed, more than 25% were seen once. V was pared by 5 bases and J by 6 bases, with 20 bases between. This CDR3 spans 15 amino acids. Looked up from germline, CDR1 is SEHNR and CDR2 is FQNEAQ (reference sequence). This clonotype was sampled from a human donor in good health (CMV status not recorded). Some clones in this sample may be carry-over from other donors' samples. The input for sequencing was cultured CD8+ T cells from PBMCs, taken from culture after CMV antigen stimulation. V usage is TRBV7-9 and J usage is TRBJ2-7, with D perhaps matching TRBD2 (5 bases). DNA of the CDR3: TGTGCCAGCAGCGACCGGGATAAAGATGTGGGCGAGCAGTACGTC. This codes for CASSDRDKDVGEQYV.